These T cell receptor beta chains were read from a single sample in a study of T-cell memory formation after mild COVID-19. From the 5' RACE reads, TCRdb called clonotypes with MiXCR, one entry per CDR3 protein. The sample records fewer than 600,000 distinct CDR3 sequences, about 20% being singletons. Sequencing used PBMCs or a T cell subset sorted from them (not recorded which). The source of these receptors is an adult woman who had mild COVID-19 (a few samples of this study predate the infection). Cell type and time point are not known. CDR3s include the opening cysteine and the closing phenylalanine or tryptophan. The order of the fields is J gene, V gene, clone size, CDR3 protein. A row's size may be missing; if present it is once, few, many or a size class.

TRBJ2-3 TRBV7-9 NA CASPSRGASTDTQYF
TRBJ2-1 TRBV5-1 many CASRRTSGNNEQFF
TRBJ2-7 TRBV2 NA CASSEAERGRSSYEQYF
TRBJ1-2 TRBV7-2 NA CASTFDRAGGYTF
TRBJ1-2 TRBV30 few CAWIDRANYGYTF
TRBJ1-2 TRBV7-2 NA CASSVPGQGYGYTF
TRBJ2-7 TRBV7-9 few CASSLVRSNEQYF
TRBJ2-2 TRBV24-1 few CATSLNLAGATGELFF
TRBJ2-7 TRBV7-6 NA CASSLTTSGYEQYF
TRBJ1-1 TRBV5-1 NA CASSIQGLDTEAFF
TRBJ2-3 TRBV7-2 few CASSLGGILGDTQYF
TRBJ1-3 TRBV3-1 few CASSLGTGLGNTIYF
TRBJ1-1 TRBV6-6 NA CASSSSGQGREAFF
TRBJ2-7 TRBV3-1 few CASSQDKLAGVVSYEQYF
TRBJ2-3 TRBV2 few CASSDAGTLLSDTQYF
TRBJ1-1 TRBV5-1 few CASSLSTGTGRGTFF
TRBJ2-2 TRBV7-6 NA CASSLDEVTGELFF
TRBJ2-5 TRBV12-3/TRBV12-4 once CASTNGGGGLIVETQYF
TRBJ2-7 TRBV4-1 NA CASSPLQQSYEQYF
TRBJ1-1 TRBV29-1 once CSIAKTGKRTEAFF
TRBJ1-5 TRBV4-3 NA CASSQEVYGNQPQHF
TRBJ1-1 TRBV7-9 NA CASTANTEAFF
TRBJ2-2 TRBV7-9 NA CANLQGANTGELFF
TRBJ2-2 TRBV10-3 NA CAISEFDGQNTGELFF
TRBJ2-5 TRBV6-5 NA CASSYRVRETQYF
TRBJ2-6 TRBV25-1 NA CASSEWGSGANVLTF
TRBJ2-7 TRBV5-1 few CASSLLTGALWYF
TRBJ2-7 TRBV7-9 few CASSGTPTSGVSYEQYF
TRBJ2-6 TRBV27 NA CASSPGTGKAGANVLTF
TRBJ2-6 TRBV12-3/TRBV12-4 NA CASSPPIRTRSGANVLTF
TRBJ2-4 TRBV6-2/TRBV6-3 few CASTSENIQYF
TRBJ2-1 TRBV11-3 few CASSYRTGGNDEQFF
TRBJ2-3 TRBV19 NA CATNPRGEADTQYF
TRBJ1-1 TRBV11-2 NA CASTEWRDRGTEAFF
TRBJ2-1 TRBV6-2/TRBV6-3 many CATRDNEQFF
TRBJ1-1 TRBV12-3/TRBV12-4 NA CASSPAQWTGKAFF
TRBJ1-1 TRBV30 NA CALVGLLGPEAFF
TRBJ2-7 TRBV11-2 NA CASSLDSWGESSYEQYF
TRBJ2-7 TRBV27 NA CASRKDRLTYEQYF
TRBJ2-3 TRBV2 few CASMSGVSTDTQYF
TRBJ2-1 TRBV7-9 few CASSLVFSQVEQFF
TRBJ2-2 TRBV5-6 NA CASTFGIGRSGELFF
TRBJ2-1 TRBV7-2 NA CASSPSDGIWWFDEQFF
TRBJ1-5 TRBV19 few CASSLLGGGNQPQHF
TRBJ1-1 TRBV19 few CASSVDRSMNTEAFF
TRBJ1-2 TRBV6-2/TRBV6-3 few CASSYSGSNYGYTF